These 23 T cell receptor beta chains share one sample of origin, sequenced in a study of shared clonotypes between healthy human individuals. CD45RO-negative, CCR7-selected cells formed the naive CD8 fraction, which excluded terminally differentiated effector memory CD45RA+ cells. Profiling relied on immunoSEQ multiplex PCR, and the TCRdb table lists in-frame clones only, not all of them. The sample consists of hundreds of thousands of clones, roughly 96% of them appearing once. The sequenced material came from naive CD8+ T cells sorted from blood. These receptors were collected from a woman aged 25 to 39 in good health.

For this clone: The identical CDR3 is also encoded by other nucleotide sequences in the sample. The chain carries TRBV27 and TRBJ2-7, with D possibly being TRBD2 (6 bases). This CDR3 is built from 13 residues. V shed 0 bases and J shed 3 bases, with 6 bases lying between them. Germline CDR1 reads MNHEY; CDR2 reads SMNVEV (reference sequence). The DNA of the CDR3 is TGTGCCAGCAGTTTATCGGAGGGCTACGAGCAGTACTTC. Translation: CASSLSEGYEQYF.

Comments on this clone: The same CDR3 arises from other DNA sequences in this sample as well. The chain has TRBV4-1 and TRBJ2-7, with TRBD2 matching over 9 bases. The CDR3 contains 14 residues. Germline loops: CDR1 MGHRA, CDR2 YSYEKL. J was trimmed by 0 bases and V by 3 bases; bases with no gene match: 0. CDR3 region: CASSHSGSSYEQYF. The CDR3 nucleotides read TGCGCCAGCAGCCATAGCGGGAGCTCCTACGAGCAGTACTTC.

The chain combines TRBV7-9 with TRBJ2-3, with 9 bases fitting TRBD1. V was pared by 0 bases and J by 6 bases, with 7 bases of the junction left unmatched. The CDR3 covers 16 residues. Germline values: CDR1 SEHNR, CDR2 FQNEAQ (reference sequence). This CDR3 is CASSLAQGAQIDTQYF. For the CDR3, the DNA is TGTGCCAGCAGCTTAGCACAGGGGGCTCAGATTGATACGCAGTATTTT.

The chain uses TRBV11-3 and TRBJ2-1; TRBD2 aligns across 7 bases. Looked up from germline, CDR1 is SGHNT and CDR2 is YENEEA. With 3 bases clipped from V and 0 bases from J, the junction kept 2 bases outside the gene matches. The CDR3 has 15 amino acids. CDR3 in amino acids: CASSFGGSSYNEQFF. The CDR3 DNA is TGTGCCAGCAGCTTTGGCGGGAGCTCCTACAATGAGCAGTTCTTC.

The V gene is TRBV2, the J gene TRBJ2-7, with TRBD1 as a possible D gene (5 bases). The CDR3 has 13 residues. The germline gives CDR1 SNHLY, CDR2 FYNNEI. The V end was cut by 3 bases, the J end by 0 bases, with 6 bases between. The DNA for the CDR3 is TGTGCCAGCAGTGATCAGGGCTCCTACGAGCAGTACTTC. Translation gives CASSDQGSYEQYF.

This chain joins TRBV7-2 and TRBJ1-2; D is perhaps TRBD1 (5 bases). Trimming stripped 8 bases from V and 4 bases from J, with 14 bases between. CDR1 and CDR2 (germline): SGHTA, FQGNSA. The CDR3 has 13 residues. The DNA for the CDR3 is TGTGCCAGCTATGGCCGGGACGGCTATGGCTACACCTTC. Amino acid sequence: CASYGRDGYGYTF.

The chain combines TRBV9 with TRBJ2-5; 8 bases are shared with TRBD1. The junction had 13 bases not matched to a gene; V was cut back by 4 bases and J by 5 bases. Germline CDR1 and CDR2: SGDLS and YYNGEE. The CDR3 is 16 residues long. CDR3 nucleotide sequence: TGTGCCAGCAGCCTGGGCAGGGGGCGGTTGTTGGAGACCCAGTACTTC. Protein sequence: CASSLGRGRLLETQYF.

In DNA, the CDR3 is TGTGCCAGCAGCGTAGCTTTTGGGACAGGGCTCGCCGGGGAGCTGTTTTTT. It is translated as CASSVAFGTGLAGELFF. The V call is TRBV9, the J call TRBJ2-2; 9 bases match TRBD1. The germline gives CDR1 SGDLS, CDR2 YYNGEE. Trimming took 0 bases from V and 6 from J; bases not matched to a gene: 9. CDR3 length: 17 residues.

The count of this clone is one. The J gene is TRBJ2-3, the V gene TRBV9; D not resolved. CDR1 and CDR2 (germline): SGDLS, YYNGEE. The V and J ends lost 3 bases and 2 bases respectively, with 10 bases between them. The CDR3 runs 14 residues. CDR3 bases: TGTGCCAGCAGCGCGACTCGATCCACAGATACGCAGTATTTT. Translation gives CASSATRSTDTQYF. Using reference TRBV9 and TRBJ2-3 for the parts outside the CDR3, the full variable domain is DSGVTQTPKHLITATGQRVTLRCSPRSGDLSVYWYQQSLDQGLQFLIQYYNGEERAKGNILERFSAQQFPDLHSELNLSSLELGDSALYFCASSATRSTDTQYFGPGTRLTVL.

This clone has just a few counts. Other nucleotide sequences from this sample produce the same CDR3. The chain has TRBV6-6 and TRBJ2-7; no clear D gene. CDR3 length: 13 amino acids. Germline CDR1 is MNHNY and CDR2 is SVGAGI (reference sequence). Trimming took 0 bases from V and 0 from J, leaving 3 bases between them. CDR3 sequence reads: CASSYSGSYEQYF. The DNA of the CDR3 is TGTGCCAGCAGTTACTCCGGCTCCTACGAGCAGTACTTC.

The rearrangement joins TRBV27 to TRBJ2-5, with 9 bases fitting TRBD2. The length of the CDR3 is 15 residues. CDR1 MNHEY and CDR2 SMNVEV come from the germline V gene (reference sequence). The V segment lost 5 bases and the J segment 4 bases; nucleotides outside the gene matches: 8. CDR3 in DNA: TGTGCCAGCAGTGCAGTAGCGGGAGCGGTAGAGACCCAGTACTTC. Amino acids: CASSAVAGAVETQYF.

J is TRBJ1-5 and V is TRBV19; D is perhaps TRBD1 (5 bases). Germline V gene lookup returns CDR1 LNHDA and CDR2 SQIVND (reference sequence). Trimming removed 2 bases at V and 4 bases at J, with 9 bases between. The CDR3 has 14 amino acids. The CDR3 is CASSIYQGNQPQHF. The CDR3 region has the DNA TGTGCCAGTAGTATATACCAGGGAAATCAGCCCCAGCATTTT.

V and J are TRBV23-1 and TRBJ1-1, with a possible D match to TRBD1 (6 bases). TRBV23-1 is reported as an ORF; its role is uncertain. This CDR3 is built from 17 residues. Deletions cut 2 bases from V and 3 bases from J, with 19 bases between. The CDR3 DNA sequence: TGCGCCAGCAGTCAACTGGCCGCGACAGGCCCGGACACTGAAGCTTTCTTT. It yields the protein CASSQLAATGPDTEAFF.

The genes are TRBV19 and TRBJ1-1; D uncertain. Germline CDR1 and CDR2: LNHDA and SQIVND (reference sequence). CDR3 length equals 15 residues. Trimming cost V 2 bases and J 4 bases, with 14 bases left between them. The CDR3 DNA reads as TGTGCCAGTAGTATAAGTGGGGTGGGTGGCACTGAAGCTTTCTTT. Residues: CASSISGVGGTEAFF.

The CDR3 nucleotides are TGTGCCAGCAGCCTGAGAGGGACAGGGAACTATGGCTACACCTTC. It encodes CASSLRGTGNYGYTF. This sequence joins TRBV7-8 and TRBJ1-2; TRBD1 matches 9 bases. The CDR3 covers 15 residues. V dropped 5 bases and J dropped 2; count of bases not matched to a gene: 6. Germline V CDR1 and CDR2: SGHVS, FQNEAQ.

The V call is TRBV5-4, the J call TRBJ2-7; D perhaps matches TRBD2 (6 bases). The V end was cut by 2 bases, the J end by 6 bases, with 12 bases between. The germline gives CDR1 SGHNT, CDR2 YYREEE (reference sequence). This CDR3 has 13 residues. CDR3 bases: TGTGCCAGCAGCTTAGGGACTCCCTTCGAGCAGTACTTC. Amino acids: CASSLGTPFEQYF.

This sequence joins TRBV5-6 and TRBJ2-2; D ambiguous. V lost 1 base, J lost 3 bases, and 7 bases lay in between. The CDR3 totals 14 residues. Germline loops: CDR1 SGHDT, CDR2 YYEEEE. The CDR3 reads CASSLWVDTGELFF. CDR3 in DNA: TGTGCCAGCAGCTTGTGGGTGGACACCGGGGAGCTGTTTTTT.

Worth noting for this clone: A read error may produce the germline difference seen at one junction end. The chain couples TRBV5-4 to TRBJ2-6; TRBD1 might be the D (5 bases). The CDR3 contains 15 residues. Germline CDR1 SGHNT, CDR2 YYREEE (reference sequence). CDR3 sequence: CASSFWGSGASVLTF. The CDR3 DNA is TGTGCCAGCAGCTTTTGGGGCTCTGGGGCCAGCGTCCTGACTTTC.

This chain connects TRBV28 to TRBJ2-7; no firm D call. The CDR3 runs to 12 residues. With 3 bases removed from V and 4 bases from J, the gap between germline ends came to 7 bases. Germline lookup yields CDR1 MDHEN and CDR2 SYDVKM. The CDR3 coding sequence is TGTGCCAGCAGTTTCGCTGAATACGAGCAGTACTTC. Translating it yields CASSFAEYEQYF.

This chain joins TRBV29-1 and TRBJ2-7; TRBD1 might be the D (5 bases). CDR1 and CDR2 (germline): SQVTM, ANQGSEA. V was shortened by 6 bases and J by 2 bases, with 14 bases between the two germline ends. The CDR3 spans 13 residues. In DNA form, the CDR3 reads TGCAGCGTAAGCCCAGGGTACACCTACGAGCAGTACTTC. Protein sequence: CSVSPGYTYEQYF.

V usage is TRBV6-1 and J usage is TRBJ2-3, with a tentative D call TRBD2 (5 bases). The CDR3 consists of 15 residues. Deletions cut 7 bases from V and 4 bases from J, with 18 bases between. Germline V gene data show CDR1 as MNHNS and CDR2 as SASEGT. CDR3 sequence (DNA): TGTGCCAGCAACAGACCCGAACTTAGCGCAGATACGCAGTATTTT. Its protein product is CASNRPELSADTQYF.

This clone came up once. CDR3: CASSEQGANTEAFF. The DNA for the CDR3 is TGCGCCAGCAGTGAGCAGGGGGCGAACACTGAAGCTTTCTTT. The genes are TRBV10-2 and TRBJ1-1; 8 bases align to TRBD1. The CDR3 spans 14 residues. With V trimmed by 2 bases and J by 1 base, 0 bases remained unmatched. The germline CDR1 and CDR2 sequences are WSHSY and SAAADI.

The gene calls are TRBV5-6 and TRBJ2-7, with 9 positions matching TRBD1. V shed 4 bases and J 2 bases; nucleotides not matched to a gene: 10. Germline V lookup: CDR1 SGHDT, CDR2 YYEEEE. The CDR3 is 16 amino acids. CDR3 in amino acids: CASSASGTGPTYEQYF. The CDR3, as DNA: TGTGCCAGCAGCGCCTCCGGGACAGGGCCAACCTACGAGCAGTACTTC.